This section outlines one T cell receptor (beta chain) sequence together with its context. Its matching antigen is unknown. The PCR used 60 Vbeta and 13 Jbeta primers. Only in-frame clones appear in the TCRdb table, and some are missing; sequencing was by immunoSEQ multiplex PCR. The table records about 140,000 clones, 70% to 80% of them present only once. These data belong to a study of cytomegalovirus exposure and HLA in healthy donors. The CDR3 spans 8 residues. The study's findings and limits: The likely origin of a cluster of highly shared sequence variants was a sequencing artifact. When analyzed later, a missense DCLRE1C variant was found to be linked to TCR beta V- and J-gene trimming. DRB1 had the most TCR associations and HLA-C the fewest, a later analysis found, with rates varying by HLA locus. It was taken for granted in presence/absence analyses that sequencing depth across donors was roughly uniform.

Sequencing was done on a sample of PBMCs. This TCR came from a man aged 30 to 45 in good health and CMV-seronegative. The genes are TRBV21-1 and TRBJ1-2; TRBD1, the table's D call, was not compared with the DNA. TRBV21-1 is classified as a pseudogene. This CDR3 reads CASSIPTF. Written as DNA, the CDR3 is TGTGCCAGCAGCATTCCAACCTTC.